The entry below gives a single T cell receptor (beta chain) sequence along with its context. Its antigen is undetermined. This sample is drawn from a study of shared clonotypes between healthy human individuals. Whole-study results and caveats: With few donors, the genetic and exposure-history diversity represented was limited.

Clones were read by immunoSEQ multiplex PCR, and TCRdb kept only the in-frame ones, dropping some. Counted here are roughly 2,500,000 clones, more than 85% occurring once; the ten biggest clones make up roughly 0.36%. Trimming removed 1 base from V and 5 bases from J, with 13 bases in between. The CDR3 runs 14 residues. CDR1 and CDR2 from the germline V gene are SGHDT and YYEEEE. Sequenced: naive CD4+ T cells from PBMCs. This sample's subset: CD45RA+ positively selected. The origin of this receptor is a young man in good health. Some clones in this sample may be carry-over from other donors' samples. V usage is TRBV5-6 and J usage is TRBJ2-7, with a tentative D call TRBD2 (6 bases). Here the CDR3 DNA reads TGTGCCAGCAGCTTGCTATCGGGGGAGGACGAGCAGTACTTC. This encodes CASSLLSGEDEQYF.